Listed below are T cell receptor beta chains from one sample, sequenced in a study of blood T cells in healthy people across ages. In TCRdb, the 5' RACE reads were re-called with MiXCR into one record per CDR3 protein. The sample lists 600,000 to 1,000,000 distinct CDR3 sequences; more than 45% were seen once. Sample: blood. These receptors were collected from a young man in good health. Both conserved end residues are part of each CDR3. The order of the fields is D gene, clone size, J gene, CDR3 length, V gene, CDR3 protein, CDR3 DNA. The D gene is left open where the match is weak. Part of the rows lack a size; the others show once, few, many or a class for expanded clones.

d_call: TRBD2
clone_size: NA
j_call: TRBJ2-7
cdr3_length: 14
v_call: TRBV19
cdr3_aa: CASSTGLVAYEQYF
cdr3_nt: TGTGCCAGTAGTACCGGACTAGTGGCTTACGAGCAGTACTTC

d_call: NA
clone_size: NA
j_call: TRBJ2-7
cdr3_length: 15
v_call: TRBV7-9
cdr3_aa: CASSLEGKASYEQYF
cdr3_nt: TGTGCCAGCAGCTTAGAGGGGAAGGCCTCCTACGAGCAGTACTTC

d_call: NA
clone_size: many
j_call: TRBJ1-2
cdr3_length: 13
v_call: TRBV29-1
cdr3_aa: CSVDGRERDGYTF
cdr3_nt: TGCAGCGTTGACGGCAGGGAGAGGGATGGCTACACCTTC

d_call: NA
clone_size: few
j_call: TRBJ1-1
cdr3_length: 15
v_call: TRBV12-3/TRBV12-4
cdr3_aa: CASSSADRLNTEAFF
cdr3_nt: TGTGCCAGCAGTTCCGCCGACAGATTGAACACTGAAGCTTTCTTT

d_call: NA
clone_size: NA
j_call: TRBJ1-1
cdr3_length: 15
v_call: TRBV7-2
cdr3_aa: CASSFRPGGGDEAFF
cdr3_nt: TGTGCCAGCAGCTTCCGCCCGGGAGGTGGTGATGAAGCTTTCTTT

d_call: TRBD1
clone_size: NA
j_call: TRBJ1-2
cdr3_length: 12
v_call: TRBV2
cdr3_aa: CASRGQGHGYTF
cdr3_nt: TGTGCCAGCAGGGGACAGGGTCATGGCTACACCTTC

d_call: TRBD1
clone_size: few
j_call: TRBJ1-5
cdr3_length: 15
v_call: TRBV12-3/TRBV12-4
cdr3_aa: CASSQRGQLNQPQHF
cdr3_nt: TGTGCCAGCAGCCAAAGGGGACAGCTAAATCAGCCCCAGCATTTT

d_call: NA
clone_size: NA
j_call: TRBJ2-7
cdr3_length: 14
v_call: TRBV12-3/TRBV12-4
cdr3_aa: CASSFTDYTYEQYF
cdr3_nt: TGTGCCAGCAGCTTTACGGACTACACCTACGAGCAGTACTTC

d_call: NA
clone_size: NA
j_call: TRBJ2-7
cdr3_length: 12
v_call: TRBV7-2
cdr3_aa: CASSLDSTEQYF
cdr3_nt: TGTGCCAGCAGCTTAGACTCTACCGAGCAGTACTTC

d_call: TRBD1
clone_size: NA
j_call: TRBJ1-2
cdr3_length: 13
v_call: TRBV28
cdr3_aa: CASTIGQDYGYTF
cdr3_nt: TGTGCCAGCACCATTGGACAGGACTATGGCTACACCTTC

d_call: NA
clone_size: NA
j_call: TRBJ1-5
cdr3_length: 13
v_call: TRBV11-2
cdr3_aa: CASSPGPDQPQHF
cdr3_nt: TGTGCCAGCAGCCCCGGCCCGGATCAGCCCCAGCATTTT

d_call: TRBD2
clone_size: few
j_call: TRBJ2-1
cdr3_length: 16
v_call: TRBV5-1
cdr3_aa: CASSLGRLAGAGEQFF
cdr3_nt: TGCGCCAGCAGCTTGGGTAGGCTAGCGGGGGCTGGTGAGCAGTTCTTC

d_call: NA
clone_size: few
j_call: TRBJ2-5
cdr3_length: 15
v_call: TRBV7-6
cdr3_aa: CASSFLASDQETQYF
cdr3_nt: TGTGCCAGCAGCTTCCTAGCATCGGATCAAGAGACCCAGTACTTC

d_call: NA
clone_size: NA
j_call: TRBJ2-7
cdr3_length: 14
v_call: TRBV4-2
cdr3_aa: CASSVDYNSYEQYF
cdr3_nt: TGTGCCAGCAGCGTAGACTACAACTCCTACGAGCAGTACTTC

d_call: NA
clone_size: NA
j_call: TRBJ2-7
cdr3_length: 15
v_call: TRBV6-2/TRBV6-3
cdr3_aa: CASSYFGRGPYEQYF
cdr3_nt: TGTGCCAGCAGTTACTTCGGGAGAGGGCCCTACGAGCAGTACTTC

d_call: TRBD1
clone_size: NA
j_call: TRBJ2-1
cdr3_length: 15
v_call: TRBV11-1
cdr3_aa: CASSARQGANNEQFF
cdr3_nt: TGTGCCAGCAGCGCTAGACAGGGGGCGAACAATGAGCAGTTCTTC

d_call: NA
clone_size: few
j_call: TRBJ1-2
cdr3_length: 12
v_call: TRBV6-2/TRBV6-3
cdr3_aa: CASTAGRDGYTF
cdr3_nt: TGTGCCAGCACCGCGGGACGGGATGGCTACACCTTC

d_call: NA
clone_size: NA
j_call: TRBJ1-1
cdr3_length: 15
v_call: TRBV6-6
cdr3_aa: CASSYSTGRNTEAFF
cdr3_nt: TGTGCCAGCAGTTACTCCACAGGGAGGAACACTGAAGCTTTCTTT

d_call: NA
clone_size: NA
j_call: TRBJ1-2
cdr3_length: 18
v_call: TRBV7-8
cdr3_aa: CASSSNPSTGTFNYGYTF
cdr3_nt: TGTGCCAGCAGCTCGAACCCGTCGACAGGAACCTTTAACTATGGCTACACCTTC

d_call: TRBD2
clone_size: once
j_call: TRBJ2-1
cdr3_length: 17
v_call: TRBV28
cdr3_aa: CASTSSTSGFDYNEQFF
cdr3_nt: TGTGCCAGCACCTCATCGACTAGCGGGTTTGATTACAATGAACAGTTCTTC

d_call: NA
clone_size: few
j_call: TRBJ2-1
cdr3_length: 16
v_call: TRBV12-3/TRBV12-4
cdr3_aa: CASSLEGSRARDEQFF
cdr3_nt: TGTGCCAGCAGTTTAGAAGGCTCCAGGGCGCGGGATGAGCAGTTCTTC

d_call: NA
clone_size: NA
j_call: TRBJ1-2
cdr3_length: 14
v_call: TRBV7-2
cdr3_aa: CASSLVVTGYGYTF
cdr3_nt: TGTGCCAGCAGCTTAGTCGTGACGGGGTATGGCTACACCTTC

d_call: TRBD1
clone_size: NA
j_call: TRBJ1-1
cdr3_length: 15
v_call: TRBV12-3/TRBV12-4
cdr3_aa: CASSFWTGGVDGAFF
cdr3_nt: TGTGCCAGCAGTTTCTGGACAGGAGGGGTCGACGGAGCTTTCTTT

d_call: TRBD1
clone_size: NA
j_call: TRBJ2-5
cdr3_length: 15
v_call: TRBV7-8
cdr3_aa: CASSLDRVPTGEQYF
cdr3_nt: TGTGCCAGCAGCCTCGACAGGGTACCCACTGGTGAGCAGTACTTC

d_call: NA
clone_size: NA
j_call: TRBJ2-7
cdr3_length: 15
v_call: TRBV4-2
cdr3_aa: CASSQSRGNSYEQYF
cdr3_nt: TGTGCCAGCAGCCAATCTAGAGGGAACTCCTACGAGCAGTACTTC

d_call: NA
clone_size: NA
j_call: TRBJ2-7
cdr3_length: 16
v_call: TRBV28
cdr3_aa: CASSPTGPRATYEQYF
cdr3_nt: TGTGCCAGCAGTCCTACAGGGCCAAGGGCGACCTACGAGCAGTACTTC

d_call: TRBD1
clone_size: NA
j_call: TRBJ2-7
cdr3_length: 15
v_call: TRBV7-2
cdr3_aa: CASSLSGTGVHEQYF
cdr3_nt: TGTGCCAGCAGCTTAAGTGGGACAGGGGTGCACGAGCAGTACTTC

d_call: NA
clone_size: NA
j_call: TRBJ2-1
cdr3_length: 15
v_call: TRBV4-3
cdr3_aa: CASSQLVSTYNEQFF
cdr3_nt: TGCGCCAGCAGCCAACTAGTCTCCACCTACAATGAGCAGTTCTTC

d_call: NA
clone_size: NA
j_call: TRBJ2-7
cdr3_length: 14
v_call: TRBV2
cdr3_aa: CASSTGRGNYEQYF
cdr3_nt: TGTGCCAGCAGCACAGGGCGGGGGAACTACGAGCAGTACTTC

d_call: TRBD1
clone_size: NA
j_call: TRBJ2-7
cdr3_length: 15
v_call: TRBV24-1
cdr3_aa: CATSDSGTGIYEQYF
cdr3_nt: TGTGCCACCAGTGATTCCGGGACAGGGATATACGAGCAGTACTTC

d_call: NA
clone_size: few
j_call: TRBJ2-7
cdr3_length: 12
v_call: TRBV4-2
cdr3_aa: CASSQGETEQYF
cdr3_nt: TGTGCCAGCAGCCAGGGCGAAACCGAGCAGTACTTC

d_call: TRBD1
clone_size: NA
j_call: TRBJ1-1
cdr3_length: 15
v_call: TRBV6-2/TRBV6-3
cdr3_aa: CASSFGGTGRTEAFF
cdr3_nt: TGTGCCAGCAGTTTCGGGGGGACAGGGCGCACTGAAGCTTTCTTT

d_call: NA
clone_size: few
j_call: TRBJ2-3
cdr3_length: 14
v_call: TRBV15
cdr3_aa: CATSIRSGGDTQYF
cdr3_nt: TGTGCCACCAGCATAAGGTCGGGCGGAGATACGCAGTATTTT

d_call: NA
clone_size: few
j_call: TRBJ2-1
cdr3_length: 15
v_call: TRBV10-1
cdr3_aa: CASSPTNGGRDEQFF
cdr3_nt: TGCGCCAGCAGTCCCACGAACGGGGGCCGGGATGAGCAGTTCTTC

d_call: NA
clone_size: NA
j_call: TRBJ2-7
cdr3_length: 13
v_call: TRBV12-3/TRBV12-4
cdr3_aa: CASLIQGSYEQYF
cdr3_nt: TGTGCCAGCCTTATCCAGGGATCCTACGAGCAGTACTTC

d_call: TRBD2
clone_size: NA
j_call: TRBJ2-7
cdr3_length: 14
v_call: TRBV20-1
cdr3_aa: CSARDLAGVSEQYF
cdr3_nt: TGCAGTGCTAGAGATCTGGCGGGAGTTTCCGAGCAGTACTTC

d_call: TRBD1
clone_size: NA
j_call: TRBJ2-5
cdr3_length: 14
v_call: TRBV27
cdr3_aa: CASSPGQGAYAQYF
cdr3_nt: TGTGCCAGCAGCCCGGGACAGGGGGCCTACGCGCAGTACTTC

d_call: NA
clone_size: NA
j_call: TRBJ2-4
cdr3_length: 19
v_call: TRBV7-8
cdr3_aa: CASSSPLGGKGLAKNIQYF
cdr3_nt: TGTGCCAGCAGCTCACCCCTGGGAGGAAAGGGATTAGCCAAAAACATTCAGTACTTC

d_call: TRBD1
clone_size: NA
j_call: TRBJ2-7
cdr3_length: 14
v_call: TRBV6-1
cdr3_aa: CASSPWTGAYEQYF
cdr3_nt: TGTGCCAGCAGTCCCTGGACAGGGGCCTACGAGCAGTACTTC

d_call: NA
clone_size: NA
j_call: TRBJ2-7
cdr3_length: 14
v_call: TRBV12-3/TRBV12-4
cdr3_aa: CASSSGTTTYEQYF
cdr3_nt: TGTGCCAGCTCCTCCGGGACAACTACCTACGAGCAGTACTTC

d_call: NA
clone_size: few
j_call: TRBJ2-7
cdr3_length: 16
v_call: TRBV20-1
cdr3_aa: CSARDVAGLTSYEQYF
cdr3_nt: TGCAGTGCTAGAGATGTCGCGGGGCTTACCTCCTACGAGCAGTACTTC